A single sample gave rise to the 25 T cell receptor beta chains below, sequenced in a study of blood T cells in healthy people across ages. Alongside a J-beta primer mix, a sample-barcoded 5' primer served in a second PCR lasting roughly 6 to 11 cycles. A single record per CDR3 protein comes from TCRdb applying MiXCR to the 5' RACE reads. The data hold around 650,000 distinct CDR3 sequences, with about 34% observed a single time. Sample: blood. The source is a woman over 75 in good health.

This chain joins TRBV7-9 and TRBJ1-5; 7 nucleotides agree with TRBD1. The CDR3 is 18 residues long. The V segment lost 0 bases and the J segment 3 bases; nucleotides outside the gene matches: 11. In germline, CDR1 is SEHNR, CDR2 FQNEAQ (reference sequence). CDR3 sequence (DNA): TGTGCCAGCAGCTTAGCTATCGGACAGGACTGGTCCAATCAGCCCCAGCATTTT. This codes for CASSLAIGQDWSNQPQHF.

This chain connects TRBV28 to TRBJ1-2; D not certain. Germline CDR1 MDHEN, CDR2 SYDVKM. V lost 8 bases to trimming and J lost 3 bases, with 10 bases between them. The CDR3 has 12 residues. The CDR3 nucleotides are TGTGCCAGCCTATACCCCTACTATGGCTACACCTTC. Translating it yields CASLYPYYGYTF.

This chain uses TRBV15 with TRBJ1-2; a possible D gene is TRBD1 (6 bases). The CDR3 is made up of 15 amino acids. Trimming removed 0 bases from V and 8 bases from J, with 16 bases in between. Germline V gives CDR1 LNHNV, CDR2 YYDKDF (reference sequence). CDR3 region: CATSRDRVGAWGYTF. The DNA of the CDR3 is TGTGCCACCAGCAGAGATCGGGTGGGGGCTTGGGGCTACACCTTC. The full variable domain, rest sourced from reference TRBV15 and TRBJ1-2, is DAMVIQNPRYQVTQFGKPVTLSCSQTLNHNVMYWYQQKSSQAPKLLFHYYDKDFNNEADTPDNFQSRRPNTSFCFLDIRSPGLGDTAMYLCATSRDRVGAWGYTFGSGTRLTVV.

A word on this clonotype: A clone one base away is much larger, so this may be a read error. The chain couples TRBV5-1 to TRBJ1-2; D is undetermined. CDR3 length: 15 amino acids. V was pared by 0 bases and J by 12 bases, with 21 bases between. The germline CDR1 and CDR2 sequences are SGHRS and YFSETQ. The chain's CDR3 is CASSLETGGSRGHTF. Written as DNA, the CDR3 is TGCGCCAGCAGCTTGGAGACGGGTGGGTCTCGAGGCCACACCTTC.

V usage is TRBV6-6 and J usage is TRBJ1-1; D not resolved. Trimming left V 5 bases short and J 7 bases short, with 23 bases between. Germline CDR1 is MNHNY and CDR2 is SVGAGI (reference sequence). CDR3 length equals 16 residues. CDR3 amino acids: CASSRARNPFPDEAFF. The CDR3 DNA is TGTGCCAGCAGTAGGGCCAGAAACCCTTTTCCTGATGAAGCTTTCTTT.

This clonotype was counted many times. The chain recombines TRBV27 with TRBJ2-7; 9 bases map to TRBD2. Germline CDR1 is MNHEY and CDR2 is SMNVEV (reference sequence). The CDR3 is 14 amino acids. V gave up 3 bases and J gave up 2 bases; unmatched junction bases: 2. CDR3 amino acids: CASSFRTSAYEQYF. CDR3 DNA sequence: TGTGCCAGCAGTTTCCGGACTAGCGCCTACGAGCAGTACTTC.

This chain links TRBV9 with TRBJ2-1; 12 nucleotides line up with TRBD2. Trimming removed 4 bases from V and 4 bases from J; junction bases left unmatched: 6. Germline loops: CDR1 SGDLS, CDR2 YYNGEE. The CDR3 consists of 16 residues. For the CDR3, the DNA is TGTGCCAGCAGCTCCCGACTAGCGGGAGTTTACAATGAGCAGTTCTTC. Protein product: CASSSRLAGVYNEQFF.

This clonotype was picked up many times. The CDR3 region is CASRGSGGRGNEQFF. For the CDR3, the DNA is TGTGCCAGCAGGGGTAGCGGGGGAAGAGGGAATGAGCAGTTCTTC. This chain links TRBV3-1 with TRBJ2-1, with 9 nucleotides matching TRBD2. This CDR3 is 15 amino acids long. Trimming at V came to 6 bases and at J to 7 bases, leaving 10 bases not matched to a gene. Germline V gene lookup returns CDR1 LGHDT and CDR2 YNNKEL (reference sequence).

This chain joins TRBV6-6 and TRBJ1-4; no firm D call. CDR1 is MNHNY, CDR2 SVGAGI, per germline (reference sequence). This CDR3 spans 14 amino acids. V was trimmed by 6 bases and J by 3 bases, leaving 11 bases between them. This CDR3 reads CASRIGRANEKLFF. As DNA, the CDR3 is TGTGCCAGCAGAATCGGACGGGCTAATGAAAAACTGTTTTTT.

In this sample, this clonotype turned up a few times. A much larger clone differs from this one at a single base, so this may be a read error. The chain carries TRBV7-2 and TRBJ2-7; 8 bases match TRBD2. V lost 5 bases and J lost 7; bases outside the gene matches: 19. Per the germline V gene, CDR1 is SGHTA and CDR2 is FQGNSA. The CDR3 length is 17 residues. CDR3 DNA: TGTGCCAGCAGCCCCCATGGGCGGGGGGTCTCCTACAATGAGCAGTACTTC. Translated: CASSPHGRGVSYNEQYF.

The chain recombines TRBV13 with TRBJ2-1; tentatively, D is TRBD2 (5 bases). The CDR3 extends over 12 amino acids. The germline gives CDR1 PRHDT, CDR2 FYEKMQ (reference sequence). V lost 4 bases and J lost 10, with 11 bases in between. The CDR3 bases are TGTGCCAGCAGCTCCGCCTCGGGAGAGCAGTTCTTC. Protein: CASSSASGEQFF.

As concerns this clonotype: A read error may produce the germline difference seen at one junction end. The chain combines TRBV3-1 with TRBJ2-1; D gene ambiguous. The CDR3 length is 17 residues. Looked up from germline, CDR1 is LGHDT and CDR2 is YNNKEL (reference sequence). This chain's CDR3 is CASSHPGVGFPYNEQFF. CDR3 DNA: TGTGCCAGCAGCCACCCAGGAGTAGGGTTCCCCTACAATGAACAGTTCTTC.

The V and J genes are TRBV5-1 and TRBJ1-1, with a possible D match to TRBD1 (6 bases). The CDR3 is 13 amino acids. CDR1 and CDR2 from the germline V gene are SGHRS and YFSETQ. The V and J ends lost 6 bases and 4 bases respectively, with 13 bases between them. This CDR3 is CASMSGQSTEAFF. The CDR3 DNA follows: TGCGCCAGCATGTCTGGACAGAGCACTGAAGCTTTCTTT. Full variable domain (rest looked up from reference TRBV5-1 and TRBJ1-1): KAGVTQTPRYLIKTRGQQVTLSCSPISGHRSVSWYQQTPGQGLQFLFEYFSETQRNKGNFPGRFSGRQFSNSRSEMNVSTLELGDSALYLCASMSGQSTEAFFGQGTRLTVV.

This clonotype was seen a few times. The chain employs TRBV7-2 and TRBJ2-2; D is unresolved. Trimming shortened V by 3 bases and J by 5 bases, and 10 bases separated the two germline ends. CDR3 length equals 14 residues. Per germline, CDR1 SGHTA and CDR2 FQGNSA. CDR3 sequence (DNA): TGTGCCAGCAGCTTGGTCGAGCAGACCGGGGAGCTGTTTTTT. Translation: CASSLVEQTGELFF.

This clonotype appeared many times. The CDR3 DNA reads TGCAGCGCCCGGGGACCTAACTATGGCTACACCTTC. Translated, it gives CSARGPNYGYTF. V and J are TRBV29-1 and TRBJ1-2, with D maybe TRBD1 (5 bases). Germline-derived CDR1 and CDR2 are SQVTM and ANQGSEA. V was pared by 7 bases and J by 0 bases, with 9 bases between. The CDR3 totals 12 residues.

As to this clonotype: At one end, the junction sequence differs from germline, possibly due to a read error. The chain couples TRBV14 to TRBJ1-6; D gene uncertain. From germline, CDR1 is SGHDN and CDR2 FVKESK. The CDR3 sequence is 15 residues long. CDR3 DNA sequence: TGTGCCAGCAGCCAAGCCAGCTCCTACAATTCACCCCTCCACTTT. Its protein product is CASSQASSYNSPLHF.

Notes on this clonotype: Being one base from a much bigger clone, this may be a read error. The rearrangement joins TRBV27 to TRBJ2-5; possible D gene TRBD1, 6 bases. The germline gives CDR1 MNHEY, CDR2 SMNVEV (reference sequence). V dropped 7 bases and J dropped 11 bases, with 20 bases sitting between them. CDR3 size: 13 residues. DNA for the CDR3: TGTGCCAGCAAGAGGGGGAATCCCAATGAGCAGTACTTC. It is translated as CASKRGNPNEQYF.

In its sample, this clonotype was seen many times. The rearrangement joins TRBV11-2 to TRBJ2-5, with D perhaps being TRBD1 or TRBD2 (5 bases each). Germline V gives CDR1 SGHAT, CDR2 FQNNGV. Trimming stripped 5 bases from V and 7 bases from J, with 17 bases between. This CDR3 region has 14 residues. The CDR3 nucleotides read TGTGCCAGCAGCGCAAGTGGGGGAAAGGGGACCCAGTACTTC. As protein: CASSASGGKGTQYF.

The chain couples TRBV7-8 to TRBJ1-5; 7 positions agree with TRBD1. The CDR3 contains 14 residues. Germline CDR1 and CDR2: SGHVS and FQNEAQ. The V gene end was trimmed by 1 base and the J gene end by 4 bases; junction bases not matched to a gene: 1. This CDR3 is CASSLEQGNQPQHF. CDR3 DNA sequence: TGTGCCAGCAGCTTAGAACAGGGGAATCAGCCCCAGCATTTT. The full variable domain, completed using reference TRBV7-8 and TRBJ1-5, is GAGVSQSPRYKVAKRGQDVALRCDPISGHVSLFWYQQALGQGPEFLTYFQNEAQLDKSGLPSDRFFAERPEGSVSTLKIQRTQQEDSAVYLCASSLEQGNQPQHFGDGTRLSIL.

This clonotype was seen ten or more times. This chain joins TRBV27 and TRBJ2-7; 12 bases line up with TRBD2. Trimming removed 5 bases from V and 6 bases from J; junction bases left unmatched: 8. The CDR3 extends over 15 amino acids. CDR1 MNHEY and CDR2 SMNVEV come from the germline V gene (reference sequence). The CDR3 coding sequence is TGTGCCAGCAGTCGTGGGGGACTAGCGGGTACCGAGCAGTACTTC. This gives the protein CASSRGGLAGTEQYF.

This clonotype has at least ten counts. The J gene is TRBJ1-5, the V gene TRBV15; D is ambiguous. Germline CDR1 is LNHNV and CDR2 is YYDKDF (reference sequence). V shed 0 bases and J shed 3 bases, with 6 bases lying between them. The CDR3 runs to 14 residues. The CDR3 loop is CATSRDSNNQPQHF. For the CDR3, the DNA is TGTGCCACCAGCAGAGATTCGAACAATCAGCCCCAGCATTTT.

This clonotype was seen repeatedly, ten times or more. The gene calls are TRBV2 and TRBJ1-5; possibly TRBD1 for D (5 bases). V lost 6 bases to trimming and J lost 2 bases, with 14 bases between them. The CDR3 extends over 15 amino acids. Germline CDR1 and CDR2: SNHLY and FYNNEI. The CDR3 region is CASSQGGTGNQPQHF. CDR3 bases: TGTGCCAGCAGCCAGGGAGGTACAGGCAATCAGCCCCAGCATTTT. The whole variable domain, filled in from reference TRBV2 and TRBJ1-5, reads EPEVTQTPSHQVTQMGQEVILRCVPISNHLYFYWYRQILGQKVEFLVSFYNNEISEKSEIFDDQFSVERPDGSNFTLKIRSTKLEDSAMYFCASSQGGTGNQPQHFGDGTRLSIL.

The chain combines TRBV29-1 with TRBJ2-5; D gene ambiguous. The J call may be faulty, since TRBJ2-7 better matches the DNA end. CDR3 length equals 13 residues. CDR1 and CDR2 (germline): SQVTM, ANQGSEA. The chain's CDR3 is CSVGRSGFDEQYF. The DNA of the CDR3 is TGCAGCGTGGGCCGGTCTGGGTTCGACGAGCAGTACTTC.

The J gene is TRBJ2-1, the V gene TRBV11-2; 7 positions match TRBD1. The DNA end favors TRBJ2-7, so the J call may be wrong. Germline V gene lookup returns CDR1 SGHAT and CDR2 FQNNGV. The CDR3 loop spans 14 amino acids. CDR3: CASSLVQGLDEQYF. The CDR3 DNA reads as TGTGCCAGCAGCCTTGTACAGGGGTTGGACGAGCAGTACTTC.

In DNA, the CDR3 is TGCAGCGTTGAAGCGGGACTCCAAGAGACCCAGTACTTC. Amino acid sequence: CSVEAGLQETQYF. The V gene is TRBV29-1, the J gene TRBJ2-5, with a possible D match to TRBD2 (6 bases). V was cut by 1 base and J by 1 base, with 7 bases left in between. CDR3 length equals 13 residues. The V gene's germline CDR1 is SQVTM and CDR2 ANQGSEA.